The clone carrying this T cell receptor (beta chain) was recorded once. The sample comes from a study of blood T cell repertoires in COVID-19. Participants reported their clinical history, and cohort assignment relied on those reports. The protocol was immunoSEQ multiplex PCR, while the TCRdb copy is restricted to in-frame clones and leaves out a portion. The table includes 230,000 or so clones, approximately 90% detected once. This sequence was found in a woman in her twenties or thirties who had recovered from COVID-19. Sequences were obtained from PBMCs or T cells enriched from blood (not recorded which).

This CDR3 is CASSKPGTVLYEQYF. CDR3 nucleotides: TGTGCCAGCAGCAAACCCGGGACAGTATTATACGAGCAGTACTTC. This chain uses TRBV6-2 or TRBV6-3 with TRBJ2-7; 7 bases are a match to TRBD1. This CDR3 has 15 amino acids. Per germline, CDR1 MNHEY and CDR2 SVGEGT. With V trimmed by 6 bases and J by 4 bases, 12 bases remained unmatched.